These 22 T cell receptor beta chains were all obtained from the same sample, sequenced in a study of control samples from healthy donors and cancer patients. Produced via immunoSEQ multiplex PCR; TCRdb's table is partial and in-frame only. The sample records about 47,000 clones, around 80% being singletons. Sequenced material: blood. Receptors originate from a man between 65 and 85 years old in good health.

This clone was counted only a few times. The J gene is TRBJ2-7, the V gene TRBV5-1; perhaps TRBD2 as D (5 bases). The length of the CDR3 is 14 residues. The V gene lost 0 bases and the J gene lost 4 bases, with 11 bases spanning the gap. The germline gives CDR1 SGHRS, CDR2 YFSETQ. The CDR3 nucleotides are TGCGCCAGCAGCTTGGAGCGGATTGCGTACGAGCAGTACTTC. Translating gives CASSLERIAYEQYF.

CDR3 sequence: CASTWTGGQHNEQFF. CDR3 bases: TGTGCCAGCACCTGGACAGGGGGCCAACACAATGAGCAGTTCTTC. The rearrangement links TRBV6-6 to TRBJ2-1; 11 bases align to TRBD1. CDR3 length equals 15 residues. With 7 bases clipped from V and 5 bases from J, the junction kept 7 bases outside the gene matches. CDR1 MNHNY and CDR2 SVGAGI come from the germline V gene (reference sequence).

The rearrangement joins TRBV13 to TRBJ2-7; D is unclear. The V gene lost 5 bases and the J gene lost 5 bases, with 22 bases spanning the gap. CDR1 PRHDT and CDR2 FYEKMQ come from the germline V gene (reference sequence). The CDR3 is 16 amino acids. The CDR3 DNA reads as TGTGCCAGCAGCCGAATAGGGCACAGCACCCGGGACGAGCAGTACTTC. Protein: CASSRIGHSTRDEQYF.

This clone was picked up one time. V and J are TRBV18 and TRBJ2-5, with D unresolved. Per germline, CDR1 KGHSH and CDR2 LQKENI. This CDR3 spans 12 amino acids. Deletions cut 5 bases from V and 5 bases from J, with 9 bases between. In DNA, the CDR3 is TGTGCCAGCTCAAACCGCCGGGAGACCCAGTACTTC. Its translation is CASSNRRETQYF.

This clone appeared a single time. The chain has TRBV24-1 and TRBJ1-2, with a tentative D call TRBD1 (5 bases). The CDR3 contains 14 residues. Germline V gene data show CDR1 as KGHDR and CDR2 as SFDVKD. V gave up 4 bases and J gave up 4 bases, with 12 bases separating them. CDR3 residues: CATSEAPQGYGYTF. The DNA for the CDR3 is TGTGCCACCAGTGAAGCGCCTCAGGGCTATGGCTACACCTTC.

The chain uses TRBV18 and TRBJ2-1, with 11 bases aligning to TRBD1. The CDR3 is 20 amino acids. Germline loops: CDR1 KGHSH, CDR2 LQKENI. V was clipped by 2 bases and J by 0 bases; unmatched bases: 12. The CDR3 coding sequence is TGTGCCAGCTCACCAATTCGGACAGGGGGCGCGTGGAGCTCCTACAATGAGCAGTTCTTC. Protein product: CASSPIRTGGAWSSYNEQFF.

The chain uses TRBV18 and TRBJ1-3; weak D call: TRBD1 (5 bases). Germline CDR1 reads KGHSH; CDR2 reads LQKENI. The CDR3 is made up of 14 amino acids. The V end lost 1 base, the J end lost 8 bases, and 12 bases lay between the germline ends. The CDR3 coding sequence is TGTGCCAGCTCACCACTTGTCAGGGATGACACCATATATTTT. Translation: CASSPLVRDDTIYF.

This sequence joins TRBV4-1 and TRBJ2-1; tentatively, D is TRBD2 (5 bases). CDR3 size: 16 residues. V lost 2 bases, J lost 5 bases, and 16 bases lay in between. Germline CDR1 is MGHRA and CDR2 is YSYEKL. CDR3 in DNA: TGCGCCAGCAGCCAATCTAATCGACCGGGAAACAATGAGCAGTTCTTC. It specifies CASSQSNRPGNNEQFF.

The CDR3 sequence is CASSAGGDEQYF. The CDR3 coding sequence is TGTGCCAGCAGTGCTGGGGGGGACGAGCAGTACTTC. The rearrangement uses TRBV2 and TRBJ2-7, with 7 nucleotides matching TRBD2. The CDR3 is 12 amino acids. Germline assignment: CDR1 SNHLY and CDR2 FYNNEI. J was trimmed by 5 bases and V by 4 bases; bases with no gene match: 2.

This clone was observed a handful of times. The chain joins TRBV19 to TRBJ2-3; D may be TRBD2 (6 bases). The V gene's germline CDR1 is LNHDA and CDR2 SQIVND (reference sequence). V was trimmed by 6 bases and J by 0 bases, leaving 16 bases between them. CDR3 length equals 16 residues. CDR3 in DNA: TGTGCCAGTAGAATTAGCGGAGGGGTTAGCACAGATACGCAGTATTTT. Its translation is CASRISGGVSTDTQYF.

A single count supports this clone. The chain carries TRBV18 and TRBJ2-1; D unclear. The CDR3 totals 13 residues. CDR1 and CDR2 from the germline V gene are KGHSH and LQKENI. The V end lost 4 bases, the J end lost 7 bases, and 11 bases lay between the germline ends. The chain's CDR3 is CASSLGRDNEQFF. CDR3 DNA: TGTGCCAGCTCACTAGGACGCGATAATGAGCAGTTCTTC.

This clone was counted a few times. The V gene is TRBV19, the J gene TRBJ1-3; 8 positions agree with TRBD1. The CDR3 is 16 amino acids. Per the germline V gene, CDR1 is LNHDA and CDR2 is SQIVND (reference sequence). Trimming at V came to 3 bases and at J to 0 bases, leaving 4 bases not matched to a gene. Written as DNA, the CDR3 is TGTGCCAGTAGTATCACAGGGGGAAGCTCTGGAAACACCATATATTTT. The encoded protein is CASSITGGSSGNTIYF.

The V and J genes are TRBV28 and TRBJ2-6; D is ambiguous. Trimming took 8 bases from V and 4 from J, leaving 6 bases between them. Per germline, CDR1 MDHEN and CDR2 SYDVKM. The CDR3 consists of 12 residues. CDR3 DNA sequence: TGTGCCAGCGTCACAGGGGCCAACGTCCTGACTTTC. Translated, it gives CASVTGANVLTF.

This clone was seen only a few times. V is TRBV28 and J is TRBJ1-5; D gene ambiguous. This CDR3 region has 12 residues. Germline values: CDR1 MDHEN, CDR2 SYDVKM. The V end was cut by 2 bases, the J end by 7 bases, with 6 bases between. DNA of the CDR3: TGTGCCAGCAGTTTAATACGGCAGCCCCAGCATTTT. It translates to CASSLIRQPQHF.

The chain couples TRBV9 to TRBJ2-2, with a tentative D call TRBD1 (5 bases). V lost 4 bases and J 4 bases, leaving 8 bases between the germline ends. The CDR3 is 13 residues long. Germline-derived CDR1 and CDR2 are SGDLS and YYNGEE. Here the CDR3 reads CASSTQVTGELFF. The CDR3 DNA sequence: TGTGCCAGCAGCACACAGGTCACCGGGGAGCTGTTTTTT.

The chain is built from TRBV12-3 or TRBV12-4 and TRBJ2-1; D uncertain. CDR3 length equals 13 residues. Trimming pared 5 bases from V and 7 bases from J, leaving 12 bases between. CDR3 nucleotide sequence: TGTGCCAGCAGTCCACGGACGAAAAATGAGCAGTTCTTC. It translates to CASSPRTKNEQFF.

In its sample, this clone was seen once. V gene TRBV11-3 combines with J gene TRBJ2-2; 12 nucleotides line up with TRBD2. The germline V gene has CDR1 SGHNT and CDR2 YENEEA. With V trimmed by 5 bases and J by 7 bases, 5 bases remained unmatched. This CDR3 spans 15 amino acids. The CDR3 is CASSPWTSGNGELFF. CDR3 nucleotide sequence: TGTGCCAGCAGCCCTTGGACTAGCGGGAACGGGGAGCTGTTTTTT.

V is TRBV7-2 and J is TRBJ1-2, with D perhaps matching TRBD1 (5 bases). Germline-derived CDR1 and CDR2 are SGHTA and FQGNSA. Trimming removed 2 bases from V and 4 bases from J, with 14 bases in between. The CDR3 is 15 residues long. The CDR3 loop is CASSLIQGPLYGYTF. For the CDR3, the DNA is TGTGCCAGCAGCTTAATCCAGGGCCCCCTCTATGGCTACACCTTC.

CDR3 coding DNA: TGTGCCAGCAGCAGGACAGGGGGTGACGAGCAGTACTTC. It translates to CASSRTGGDEQYF. The chain recombines TRBV5-6 with TRBJ2-7; 10 bases agree with TRBD1. V was clipped by 4 bases and J by 5 bases; unmatched bases: 3. This CDR3 is 13 amino acids long. Germline V gene sequence: CDR1 SGHDT, CDR2 YYEEEE.

The V and J genes are TRBV30 and TRBJ2-7; D is tentatively TRBD1 or TRBD2 (5 bases each). This CDR3 has 13 amino acids. CDR1 is GTSNPN and CDR2 is SVGIG in the germline V gene (reference sequence). Trimming left V 0 bases short and J 5 bases short, with 11 bases between. CDR3 sequence: CAWSVNGANEQYF. CDR3 sequence (DNA): TGTGCCTGGAGTGTAAACGGGGCTAACGAGCAGTACTTC.

This chain connects TRBV13 to TRBJ1-1; no clear D gene. The germline V gene encodes CDR1 PRHDT and CDR2 FYEKMQ (reference sequence). This CDR3 contains 13 residues. Trimming removed 0 bases at V and 9 bases at J, with 11 bases between. CDR3 residues: CASSLGDGPKAFF. As DNA, the CDR3 is TGTGCCAGCAGCTTAGGGGACGGTCCGAAAGCTTTCTTT.

In its sample, this clone was seen a few times. The chain uses TRBV4-2 and TRBJ1-2; unclear D gene. Deletions cut 1 base from V and 2 bases from J, with 8 bases between. Germline V lookup: CDR1 LGHNA, CDR2 YNFKEQ. The CDR3 runs to 14 residues. The DNA for the CDR3 is TGTGCCAGCAGCCAAGTAGAGGCGAACTATGGCTACACCTTC. It translates to CASSQVEANYGYTF.